The T cell receptor beta chain described here comes from a study of blood T cell repertoires in COVID-19. Study overall: The United States, Italy and Spain were the sources of the acute and convalescent COVID-19 samples. T cells, B-cell-depleted T cells, or PBMCs provided the cDNA or gDNA that served as material.

Authors' methods: Estimates of nucleated cell counts were drawn from the amplification of reference gene primers. Generated by immunoSEQ multiplex PCR, the TCRdb table keeps only in-frame clones and is missing some. That table gives V, J and clone size, and the DNA gave D and trimming. Here the sample spans fewer than 30,000 clones, 92% being singletons. The source material was peripheral blood. The sequence was collected from a human donor in a cohort sampled during active COVID-19.

CDR3 coding DNA: TGCGCCAGCTGGGCTACGGGGGTTGCCTACAATGAGCAGTTCTTC. This encodes CASWATGVAYNEQFF. The chain employs TRBV5-1 and TRBJ2-1; D might be TRBD2 (6 bases). V was trimmed by 7 bases and J by 2 bases, leaving 16 bases between them. The germline CDR1 and CDR2 sequences are SGHRS and YFSETQ. The CDR3 contains 15 residues.